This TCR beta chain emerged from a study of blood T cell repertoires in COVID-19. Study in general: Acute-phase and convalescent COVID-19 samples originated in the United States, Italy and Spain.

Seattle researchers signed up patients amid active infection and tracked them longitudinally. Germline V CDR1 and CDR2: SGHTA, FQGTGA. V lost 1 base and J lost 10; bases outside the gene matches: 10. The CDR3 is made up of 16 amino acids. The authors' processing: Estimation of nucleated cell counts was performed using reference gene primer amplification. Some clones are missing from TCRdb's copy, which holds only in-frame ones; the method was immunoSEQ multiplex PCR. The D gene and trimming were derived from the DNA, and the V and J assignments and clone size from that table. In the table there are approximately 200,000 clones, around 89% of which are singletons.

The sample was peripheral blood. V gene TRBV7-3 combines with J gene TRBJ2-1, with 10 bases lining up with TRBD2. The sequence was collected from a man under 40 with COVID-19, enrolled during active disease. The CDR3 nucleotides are TGTGCCAGCAGCTTAATAGGTAGCGGGGGGCCAGGGGAGCAGTTCTTC. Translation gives CASSLIGSGGPGEQFF.